The clone carrying this T cell receptor beta chain was found a few times. The target antigen is unknown. This sample is drawn from a study of T cells in Graves' hyperthyroidism and ophthalmopathy. Study-level background: Peripheral blood was obtained at initial diagnosis, preceding any treatment.

V was trimmed by 4 bases and J by 5 bases, leaving 12 bases between them. The CDR3 runs 14 residues. Germline V lookup: CDR1 MGHRA, CDR2 YSYEKL. Study-level results: The model anticipated ophthalmopathy a median approximately 6.7 months pre-onset.

RNA transcripts gave rise to amplified TCR beta CDR3 regions. The HTBI primer set drove a first-round RT-PCR of the TCR CDR3. TCRdb called the multiplex PCR reads again in MiXCR, with one record for every CDR3 protein. The repertoire consists of hundreds of thousands of distinct CDR3 sequences, with 15% to 20% occurring once and the leading ten covering 3.8%. The V and J genes are TRBV4-1 and TRBJ2-1, with D possibly TRBD2 on 6 matching bases. The clonotype comes from a woman between 25 and 40 years old with Graves' hyperthyroidism. The sample comprised blood. Here the CDR3 reads CASSRGSGDNEQFF. The CDR3 bases are TGCGCCAGCAGCCGAGGTAGCGGAGACAATGAGCAGTTCTTC.